These 4 T cell receptor beta chains came from one sample sequenced in a study of CD8 T cells in Susac syndrome. With random hexamers, reverse transcription was performed on about 0.5 to 1 ug of RNA. TCRdb re-derived calls from the immunoSEQ multiplex PCR reads in MiXCR, one entry per CDR3 protein. The table includes about 150,000 distinct CDR3 sequences, 95% detected once. Sequencing was carried out using CD8+ T cells from PBMCs. These receptors all come from a human donor with Susac syndrome.

The chain links TRBV29-1 to TRBJ2-7; 7 nucleotides align to TRBD1. From germline, CDR1 is SQVTM and CDR2 ANQGSEA. The CDR3 totals 11 residues. J was trimmed by 5 bases and V by 5 bases; bases with no gene match: 3. CDR3 in amino acids: CSVSGTDEQYF. CDR3 in DNA: TGCAGCGTTTCCGGGACAGACGAGCAGTACTTC.

CDR3 region: CASSLVGGRGQETQYF. CDR3 DNA sequence: TGTGCCAGCAGTTTAGTTGGCGGGAGGGGACAAGAGACCCAGTACTTC. This rearrangement joins TRBV27 to TRBJ2-5, with 9 bases identical to TRBD2. Germline CDR1 MNHEY, CDR2 SMNVEV (reference sequence). J lost 2 bases, V lost 2 bases, and 6 bases had no gene match. This CDR3 spans 16 amino acids.

The gene calls are TRBV4-1 and TRBJ2-2, with D unresolved. The germline gives CDR1 MGHRA, CDR2 YSYEKL. This CDR3 contains 13 residues. The V end was cut by 1 base, the J end by 6 bases, with 6 bases between. The CDR3 protein is CASSQGVSGELFF. The CDR3 DNA reads as TGCGCCAGCAGCCAAGGAGTCTCCGGGGAGCTGTTTTTT.

This clonotype showed up just once. DNA of the CDR3: TGTGCCAGCAGCCAAGGGACAGGAATTAGCAATCAGCCCCAGCATTTT. As protein: CASSQGTGISNQPQHF. This rearrangement joins TRBV3-1 to TRBJ1-5; 7 bases fit TRBD1. The trim removed 1 base at V and 0 bases at J, leaving 3 bases unmatched. Germline CDR1 is LGHDT and CDR2 is YNNKEL (reference sequence). The length of the CDR3 is 16 residues.